Sequencing of this T cell receptor beta chain was carried out in a study of T cells in Graves' hyperthyroidism and ophthalmopathy (dated by TCRdb to the late 2010s). For context, the study as a whole: Peripheral blood was collected at initial diagnosis, before any treatment. The 75 to 100 discovery patients were divided at random into training and test sets in a 7:3 ratio. Prospective prediction of ophthalmopathy was tested in an independent validation cohort consisting of some 20 hyperthyroidism patients and 15 to 17 patients who later progressed to ophthalmopathy. In addition, the study compared T-cell repertoires in thyroid tissue and in blood from several Graves' hyperthyroidism patients. According to the paper, TCR Vbeta CDR3 sequencing was carried out on over 130 peripheral blood samples, which came from 40 to 45 ophthalmopathy, about 75 hyperthyroidism and about 17 progressor patients. Once sampling was done, hyperthyroidism patients were given methimazole at a starting dose of 30 mg daily, whereas ophthalmopathy patients were given high-dose intravenous methylprednisolone. To identify distinguishing TCR V-J signatures, a discovery cohort of some 99 patients was used, comprising approximately 40 with Graves' ophthalmopathy and some 60 with stable Graves' hyperthyroidism. Overall study results and their limits: A 13 V-J signature model separated ophthalmopathy from stable hyperthyroidism, with around 90% sensitivity and 81% to 82% specificity in cross-validation and 80%/75% in testing. During validation, the model predicted progression to ophthalmopathy a median of approximately 6.5 months ahead of onset, with roughly 65% sensitivity and around 73% specificity. No statistical method was used to set the sample size in advance, and investigators knew the group allocation. Most expanded thyroid clonotypes (frequency above 0.001) were also detected in blood, a finding suggesting that blood repertoires may reflect thyroid immune responses.

Ophthalmopathy patients had moderately to severely active disease, with a Clinical Activity Score of 3 or more, a NOSPECS grade of 4 or more, and a disease duration of less than 3 months. The study excluded patients with uncontrolled infections, other autoimmune diseases, pregnancy or lactation. Diagnoses relied on clinical symptoms, serum thyroxine and TRAb, thyroid ultrasound and orbital computed tomography. PBMCs were separated from roughly 10 ml of fresh peripheral blood using Ficoll-Paque density gradient centrifugation. Total RNA was extracted with Trizol reagent, and quality was checked on an Agilent 2100 Bioanalyzer. There are a few counts of this clonotype. The specificity of this receptor is unknown. Base quality data are lacking; no much larger clone is found one base away. TCR beta CDR3 regions were amplified from RNA transcripts. For the first round of RT-PCR on the TCR CDR3, the HTBI primer set was used together with the Qiagen OneStep RT-PCR kit. A second multiplex PCR round built the libraries, followed by size selection and purification. Sequencing of the libraries was done on an Illumina HiSeq2000 using paired-end 100 bp reads. In the original analysis: SOAPnuke was used to process the raw data, with reads discarded if the reads contained adapters or uncalled bases, had a mean Phred below 15, or lacked an exact constant-primer or identifier match. COPE v1.2.5 was used to merge the high-quality paired reads, and each unique nucleotide sequence was defined as a clonotype. Clonotypes were aligned to IMGT TRBV, TRBD and TRBJ reference segments using MiTCR v1.1. The analysis was restricted to V-J combinations with a frequency above 0.0001, which together covered approximately 99% of the repertoires. A TCS score was defined as the ratio of F50 (clonal expansion) to E x V (chaos), with BLOSUM62-based TCRdist applied between CDR3 peptides within each V-J. Welch's t-statistics and random forest reduced roughly 540 V-J features to 13, which were used in a naive Bayes classifier (R e1071). Thyroid-blood repertoire similarity was quantified with the Morisita-Horn index. TCRdb trimmed public reads at Q25 via fastp, called clones via MiXCR and kept in-frame beta chains. Every distinct CDR3 protein forms one entry, paired with its most common genes and DNA. TCRdb, rather than the study authors, made the V and J calls. The sample yields about 610,000 distinct CDR3 sequences; roughly 15% were counted once. The ten largest clones take up approximately 4.3% of the sample.

CDR1 and CDR2, looked up from the germline V gene, are SGHRS and YFSETQ. Inclusive of the bounding cysteine and phenylalanine, the CDR3 is 13 residues long. Here the CDR3 DNA is all that survives: 39 bases in frame from base 1. Relative to germline, V is 2 bases shorter and J is 6 bases shorter, with 12 bases between their ends. The sequence came from a woman between 40 and 55 years old with Graves' ophthalmopathy. Recombination joined TRBV5-1 with TRBJ2-7, with an unclear D gene assignment. What was sequenced was blood. Here is the DNA: TGCGCCAGCAGCTTCTCTCCCCTTACCGAGCAGTACTTC. Its coded protein is CASSFSPLTEQYF.